The entry below gives a single T cell receptor beta chain sequence along with its context. These data originate in a study of blood T cell repertoires in COVID-19. Study summary: Sites across the United States, Italy and Spain contributed samples from acute and convalescent COVID-19. From T cells, B-cell-depleted T cells, or PBMCs came the material, which was cDNA or gDNA.

Source study methods: For nucleated cells, counts were estimated from reference gene primer amplification. Generated by immunoSEQ multiplex PCR, the TCRdb table keeps only in-frame clones and is missing some. V, J and clone size derive from that table, while D and trimming were established from the DNA sequence. There are nearly 350,000 clones in the sample; approximately 87% occur only once, and around 6% lies in the top ten. Patients in Seattle were enrolled during active infection, then followed longitudinally. The sample consisted of peripheral blood. The clonotype comes from a woman aged 45 to 65 with COVID-19, enrolled during active disease.

Here the CDR3 DNA reads TGTGCCAGCAGTTTACTGGGGCCCAGGGGAGGCTACACCTTC. Encoded protein: CASSLLGPRGGYTF. This chain connects TRBV27 to TRBJ1-2, with D possibly being TRBD1 (6 bases). CDR3 length: 14 residues. Germline V lookup: CDR1 MNHEY, CDR2 SMNVEV (reference sequence). Trimming took 2 bases from V and 8 from J, leaving 15 bases between them.